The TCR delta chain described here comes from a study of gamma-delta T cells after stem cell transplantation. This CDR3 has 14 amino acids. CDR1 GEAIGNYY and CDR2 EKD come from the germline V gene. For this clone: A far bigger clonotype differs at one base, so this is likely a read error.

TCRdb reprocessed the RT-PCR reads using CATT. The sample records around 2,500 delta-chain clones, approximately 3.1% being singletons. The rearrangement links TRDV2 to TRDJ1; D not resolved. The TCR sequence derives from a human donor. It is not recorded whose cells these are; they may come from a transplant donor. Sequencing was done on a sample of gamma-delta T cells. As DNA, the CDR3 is TGTGCCTATGACTCGGTACCGTCAACCGATAAACTCATCTTT. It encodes CAYDSVPSTDKLIF.